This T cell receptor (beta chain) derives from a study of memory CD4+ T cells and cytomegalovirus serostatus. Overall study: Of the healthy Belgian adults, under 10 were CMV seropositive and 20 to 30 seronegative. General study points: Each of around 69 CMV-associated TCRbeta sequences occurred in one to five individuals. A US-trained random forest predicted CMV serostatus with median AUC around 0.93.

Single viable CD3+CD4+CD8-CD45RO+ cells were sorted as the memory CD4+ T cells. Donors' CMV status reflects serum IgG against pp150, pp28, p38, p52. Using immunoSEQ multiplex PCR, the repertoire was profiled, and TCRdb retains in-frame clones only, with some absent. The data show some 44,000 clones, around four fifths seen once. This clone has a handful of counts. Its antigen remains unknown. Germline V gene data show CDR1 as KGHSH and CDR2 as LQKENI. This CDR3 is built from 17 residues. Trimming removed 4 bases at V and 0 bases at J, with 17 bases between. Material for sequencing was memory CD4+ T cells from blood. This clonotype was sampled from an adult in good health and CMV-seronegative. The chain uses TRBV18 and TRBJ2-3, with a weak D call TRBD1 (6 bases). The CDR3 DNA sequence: TGTGCCAGCTCACGTACTGAGGGACACAGAAGCACAGATACGCAGTATTTT. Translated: CASSRTEGHRSTDTQYF.